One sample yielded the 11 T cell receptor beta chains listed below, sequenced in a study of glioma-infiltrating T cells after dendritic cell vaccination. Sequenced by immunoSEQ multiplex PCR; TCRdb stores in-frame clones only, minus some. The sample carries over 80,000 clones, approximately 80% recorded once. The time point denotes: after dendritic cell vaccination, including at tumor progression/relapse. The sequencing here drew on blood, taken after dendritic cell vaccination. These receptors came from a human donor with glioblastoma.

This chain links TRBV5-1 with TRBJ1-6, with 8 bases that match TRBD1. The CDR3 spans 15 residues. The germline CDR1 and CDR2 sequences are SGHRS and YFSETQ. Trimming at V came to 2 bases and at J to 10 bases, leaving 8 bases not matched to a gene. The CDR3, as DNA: TGCGCCAGCAGCTTTGCCGGGACAGGACAATCACCCCTCCACTTT. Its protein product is CASSFAGTGQSPLHF. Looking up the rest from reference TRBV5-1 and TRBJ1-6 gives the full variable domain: KAGVTQTPRYLIKTRGQQVTLSCSPISGHRSVSWYQQTPGQGLQFLFEYFSETQRNKGNFPGRFSGRQFSNSRSEMNVSTLELGDSALYLCASSFAGTGQSPLHFGNGTRLTVT.

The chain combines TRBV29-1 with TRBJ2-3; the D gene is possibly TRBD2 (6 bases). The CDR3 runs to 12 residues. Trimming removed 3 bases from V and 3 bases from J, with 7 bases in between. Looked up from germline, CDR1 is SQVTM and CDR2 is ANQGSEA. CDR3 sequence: CSVETSTDTQYF. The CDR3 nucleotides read TGCAGCGTTGAGACTAGTACAGATACGCAGTATTTT.

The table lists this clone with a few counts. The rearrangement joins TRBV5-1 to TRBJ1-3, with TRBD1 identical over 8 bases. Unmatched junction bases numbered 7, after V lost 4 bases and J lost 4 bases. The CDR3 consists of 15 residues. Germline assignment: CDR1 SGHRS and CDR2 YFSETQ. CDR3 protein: CASSLGTGSGNTIYF. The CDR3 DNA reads TGCGCCAGCAGCCTCGGGACAGGTTCGGGAAACACCATATATTTT. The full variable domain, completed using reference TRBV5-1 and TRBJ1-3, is KAGVTQTPRYLIKTRGQQVTLSCSPISGHRSVSWYQQTPGQGLQFLFEYFSETQRNKGNFPGRFSGRQFSNSRSEMNVSTLELGDSALYLCASSLGTGSGNTIYFGEGSWLTVV.

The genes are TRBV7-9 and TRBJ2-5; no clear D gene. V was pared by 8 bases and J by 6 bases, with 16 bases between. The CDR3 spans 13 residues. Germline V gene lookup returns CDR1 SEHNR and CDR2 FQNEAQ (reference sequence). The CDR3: CASGQVNEKTQYF. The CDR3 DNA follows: TGTGCCAGCGGGCAGGTTAATGAGAAGACCCAGTACTTC.

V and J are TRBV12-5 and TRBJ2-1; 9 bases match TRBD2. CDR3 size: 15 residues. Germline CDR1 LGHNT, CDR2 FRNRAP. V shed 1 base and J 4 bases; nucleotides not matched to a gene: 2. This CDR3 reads CASGLGLAGYNEQFF. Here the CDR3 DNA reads TGTGCTAGTGGTTTGGGCCTAGCGGGGTACAATGAGCAGTTCTTC.

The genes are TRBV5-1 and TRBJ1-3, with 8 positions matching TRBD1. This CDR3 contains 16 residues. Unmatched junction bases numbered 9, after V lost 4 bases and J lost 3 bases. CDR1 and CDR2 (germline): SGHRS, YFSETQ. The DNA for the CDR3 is TGCGCCAGCAGCCAGACAGGGGCCGATAGTGGAAACACCATATATTTT. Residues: CASSQTGADSGNTIYF.

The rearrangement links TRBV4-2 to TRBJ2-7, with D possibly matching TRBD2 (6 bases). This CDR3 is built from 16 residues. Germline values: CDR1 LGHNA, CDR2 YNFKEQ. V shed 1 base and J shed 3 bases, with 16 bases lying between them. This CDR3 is CASSQGSGLSYYEQYF. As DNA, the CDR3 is TGTGCCAGCAGCCAAGGATCCGGACTAAGCTACTACGAGCAGTACTTC.

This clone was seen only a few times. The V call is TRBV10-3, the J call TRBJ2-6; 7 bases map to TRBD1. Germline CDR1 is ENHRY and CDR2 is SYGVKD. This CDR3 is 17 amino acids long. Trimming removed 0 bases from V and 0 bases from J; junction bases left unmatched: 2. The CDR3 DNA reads TGTGCCATCAGTGAGTCGACAGGGAGCTCTGGGGCCAACGTCCTGACTTTC. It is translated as CAISESTGSSGANVLTF.

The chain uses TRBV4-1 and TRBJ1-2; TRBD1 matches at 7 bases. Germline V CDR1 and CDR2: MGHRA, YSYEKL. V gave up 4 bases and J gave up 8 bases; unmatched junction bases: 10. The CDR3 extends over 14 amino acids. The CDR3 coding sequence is TGCGCCAGCAGCCTCTCTGGACAGGCTCGGGGCTACACCTTC. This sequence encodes CASSLSGQARGYTF.

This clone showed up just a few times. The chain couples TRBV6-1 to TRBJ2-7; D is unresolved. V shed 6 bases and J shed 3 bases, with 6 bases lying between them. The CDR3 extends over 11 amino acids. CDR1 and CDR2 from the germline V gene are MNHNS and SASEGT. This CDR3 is CASREYYEQYV. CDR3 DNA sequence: TGTGCCAGCAGGGAGTACTACGAGCAGTACGTC.

CDR3 region: CATAPFLAGEQFF. The CDR3 nucleotides read TGTGCCACCGCCCCCTTTCTAGCTGGTGAGCAGTTCTTC. The chain carries TRBV19 and TRBJ2-1, with D maybe TRBD2 (5 bases). Per germline, CDR1 LNHDA and CDR2 SQIVND (reference sequence). V was clipped by 10 bases and J by 9 bases, with 19 bases between them. The CDR3 extends over 13 amino acids.